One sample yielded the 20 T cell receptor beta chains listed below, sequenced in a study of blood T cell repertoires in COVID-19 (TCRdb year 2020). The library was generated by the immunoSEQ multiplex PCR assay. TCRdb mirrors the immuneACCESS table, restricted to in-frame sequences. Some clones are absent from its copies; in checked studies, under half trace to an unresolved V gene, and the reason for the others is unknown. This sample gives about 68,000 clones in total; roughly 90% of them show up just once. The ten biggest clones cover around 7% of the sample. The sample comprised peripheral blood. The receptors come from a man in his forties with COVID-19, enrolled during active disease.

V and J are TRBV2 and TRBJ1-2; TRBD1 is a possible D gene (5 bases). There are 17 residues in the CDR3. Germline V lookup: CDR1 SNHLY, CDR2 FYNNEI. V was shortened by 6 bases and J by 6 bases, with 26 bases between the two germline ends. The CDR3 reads CASRGISPPTGSNGYTF. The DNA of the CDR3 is TGTGCCAGCAGGGGGATCTCCCCCCCCACAGGAAGTAATGGCTACACCTTC.

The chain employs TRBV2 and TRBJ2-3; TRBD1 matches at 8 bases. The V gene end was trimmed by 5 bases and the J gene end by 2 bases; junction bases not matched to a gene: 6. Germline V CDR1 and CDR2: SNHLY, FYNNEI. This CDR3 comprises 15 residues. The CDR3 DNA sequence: TGTGCCAGCAGTTCTCAGGGACAGGACACAGATACGCAGTATTTT. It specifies CASSSQGQDTDTQYF.

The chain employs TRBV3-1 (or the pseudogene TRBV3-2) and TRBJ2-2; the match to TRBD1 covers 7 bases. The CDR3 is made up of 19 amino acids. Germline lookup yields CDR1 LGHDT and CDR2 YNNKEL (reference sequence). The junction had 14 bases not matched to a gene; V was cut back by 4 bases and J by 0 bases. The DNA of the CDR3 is TGTGCCAGCAGCCTGCCACTAGGACAGGCAGCATCGAACACCGGGGAGCTGTTTTTT. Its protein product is CASSLPLGQAASNTGELFF.

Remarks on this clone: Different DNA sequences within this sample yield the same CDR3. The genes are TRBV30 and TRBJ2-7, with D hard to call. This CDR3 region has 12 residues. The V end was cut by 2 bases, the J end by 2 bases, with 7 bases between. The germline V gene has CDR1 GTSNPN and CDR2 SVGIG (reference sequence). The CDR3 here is CAWSSSTYEQYF. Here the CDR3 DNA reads TGTGCCTGGAGTTCTAGTACCTACGAGCAGTACTTC.

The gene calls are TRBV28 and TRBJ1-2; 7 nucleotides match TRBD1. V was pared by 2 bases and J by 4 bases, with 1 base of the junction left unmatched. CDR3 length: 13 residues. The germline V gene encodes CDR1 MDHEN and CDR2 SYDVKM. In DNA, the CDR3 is TGTGCCAGCAGTTTACCAGGGGGCTATGGCTACACCTTC. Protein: CASSLPGGYGYTF.

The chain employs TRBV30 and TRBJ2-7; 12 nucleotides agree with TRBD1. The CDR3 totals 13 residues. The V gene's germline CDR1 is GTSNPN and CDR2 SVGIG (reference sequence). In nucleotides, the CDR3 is TGTGCTTCAAGGGACAGGGGGCTCGACGAGCAGTACTTC. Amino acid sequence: CASRDRGLDEQYF.

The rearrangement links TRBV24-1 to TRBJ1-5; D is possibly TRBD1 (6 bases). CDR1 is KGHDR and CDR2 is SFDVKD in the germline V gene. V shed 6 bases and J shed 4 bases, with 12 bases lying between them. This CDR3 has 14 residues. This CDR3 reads CATSRGGANQPQHF. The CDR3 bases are TGTGCCACCAGTCGGGGGGGGGCTAATCAGCCCCAGCATTTT.

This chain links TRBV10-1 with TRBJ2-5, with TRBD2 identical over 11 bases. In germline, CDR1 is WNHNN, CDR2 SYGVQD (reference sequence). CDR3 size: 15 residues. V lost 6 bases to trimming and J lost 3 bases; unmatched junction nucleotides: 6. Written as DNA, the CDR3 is TGCGCCAGCAGCTCCGGGACTAGCGGAAAAGAGACCCAGTACTTC. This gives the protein CASSSGTSGKETQYF.

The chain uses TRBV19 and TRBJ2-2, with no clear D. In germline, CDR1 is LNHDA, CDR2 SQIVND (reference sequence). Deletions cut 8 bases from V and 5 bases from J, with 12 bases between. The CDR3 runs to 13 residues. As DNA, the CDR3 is TGTGCCAGTCTGATACACGGGACCGGGGAGCTGTTTTTT. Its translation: CASLIHGTGELFF.

CDR3 DNA sequence: TGTGCCAGCAGCCAAAATAGCGGGGGCCCAGATACGCAGTATTTT. Encoded protein: CASSQNSGGPDTQYF. This sequence joins TRBV3-1 (or the pseudogene TRBV3-2) and TRBJ2-3; 9 positions match TRBD2. Per the germline V gene, CDR1 is LGHDT and CDR2 is YNNKEL (reference sequence). The CDR3 is made up of 15 amino acids. V was pared by 2 bases and J by 4 bases, with 4 bases of the junction left unmatched.

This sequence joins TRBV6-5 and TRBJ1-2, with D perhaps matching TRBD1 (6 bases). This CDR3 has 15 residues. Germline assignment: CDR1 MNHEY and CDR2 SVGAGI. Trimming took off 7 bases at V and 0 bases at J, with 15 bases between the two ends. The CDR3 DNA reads TGTGCCAGCAAAGAGACAGGAACCGCTAACTATGGCTACACCTTC. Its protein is CASKETGTANYGYTF.

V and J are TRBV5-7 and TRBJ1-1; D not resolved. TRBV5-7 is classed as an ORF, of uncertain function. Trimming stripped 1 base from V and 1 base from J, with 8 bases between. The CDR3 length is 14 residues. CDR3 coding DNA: TGTGCCAGCAGCTTGATCCGAGCGAACACTGAAGCTTTCTTT. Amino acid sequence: CASSLIRANTEAFF.

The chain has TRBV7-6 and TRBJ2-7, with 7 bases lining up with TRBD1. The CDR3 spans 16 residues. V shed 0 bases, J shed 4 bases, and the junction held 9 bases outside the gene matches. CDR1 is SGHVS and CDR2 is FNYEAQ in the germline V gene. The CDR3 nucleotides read TGTGCCAGCAGCTTAGCCCGAGGGCCCAGGGGGTACGAGCAGTACTTC. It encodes CASSLARGPRGYEQYF.

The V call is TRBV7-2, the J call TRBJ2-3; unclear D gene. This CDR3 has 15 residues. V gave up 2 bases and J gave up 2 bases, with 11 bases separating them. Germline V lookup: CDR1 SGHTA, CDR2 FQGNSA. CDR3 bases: TGTGCCAGCAGCTTAAATTCCCCATCCACAGATACGCAGTATTTT. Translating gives CASSLNSPSTDTQYF.

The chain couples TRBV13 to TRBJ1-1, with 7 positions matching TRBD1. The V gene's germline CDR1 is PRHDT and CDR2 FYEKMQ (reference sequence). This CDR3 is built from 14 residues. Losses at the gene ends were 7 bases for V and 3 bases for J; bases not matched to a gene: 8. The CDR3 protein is CASTPEGGYTEAFF. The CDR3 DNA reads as TGTGCCAGCACCCCAGAAGGGGGCTACACTGAAGCTTTCTTT.

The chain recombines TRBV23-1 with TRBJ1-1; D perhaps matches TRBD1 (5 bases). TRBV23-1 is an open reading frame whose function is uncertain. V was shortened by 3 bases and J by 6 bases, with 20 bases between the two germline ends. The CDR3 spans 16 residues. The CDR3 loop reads CASSHTKGRRGSEAFF. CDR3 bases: TGCGCCAGCAGTCATACGAAGGGGAGGAGAGGATCTGAAGCTTTCTTT.

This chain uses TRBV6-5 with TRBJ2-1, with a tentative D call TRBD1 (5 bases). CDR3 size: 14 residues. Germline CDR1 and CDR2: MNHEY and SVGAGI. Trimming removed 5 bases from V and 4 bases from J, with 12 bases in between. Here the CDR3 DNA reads TGTGCCAGCAGTAGACAACAGGTTTACAATGAGCAGTTCTTC. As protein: CASSRQQVYNEQFF.

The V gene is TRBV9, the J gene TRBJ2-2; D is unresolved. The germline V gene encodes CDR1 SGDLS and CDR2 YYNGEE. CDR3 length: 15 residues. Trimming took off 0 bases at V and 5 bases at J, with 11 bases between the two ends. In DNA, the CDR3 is TGTGCCAGCAGCGTAGCTGGGCAGGAAACCGGGGAGCTGTTTTTT. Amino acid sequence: CASSVAGQETGELFF.

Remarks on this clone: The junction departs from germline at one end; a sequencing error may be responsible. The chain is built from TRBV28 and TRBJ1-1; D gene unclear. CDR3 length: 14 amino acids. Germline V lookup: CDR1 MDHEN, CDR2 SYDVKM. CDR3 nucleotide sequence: TGTGCCAGCAGCTTATCCCTGGCCAGGATTACGGCTTTCTTT. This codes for CASSLSLARITAFF.

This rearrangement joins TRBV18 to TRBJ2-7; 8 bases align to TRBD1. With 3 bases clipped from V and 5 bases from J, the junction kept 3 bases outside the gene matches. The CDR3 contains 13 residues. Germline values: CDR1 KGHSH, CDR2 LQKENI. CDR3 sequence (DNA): TGTGCCAGCTCACCCCGGACAGGGAACGAGCAGTACTTC. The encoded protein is CASSPRTGNEQYF.